This record covers a single T cell receptor beta chain. Its antigen is unidentified. The record originates from a study of T cells in localized non-small cell lung cancer. Study results and limitations: Uninvolved adjacent lung had higher T cell clonality than tumor and all other tissues. In adjacent lung, a median roughly 57 of the top 100 tumor clones were found. Those with higher blood T cell density had longer overall survival. Heterogeneity remains possible, as sequencing covered one tumor region only.

Generated by immunoSEQ multiplex PCR, the TCRdb table keeps only in-frame clones and is missing some. The data hold around 15,000 clones, with around nine tenths observed a single time. Here the sequenced sample was peripheral blood mononuclear cells, taken before any cancer treatment. This TCR was recovered from a man aged 40 to 70 with stage III lung adenocarcinoma.

Here the CDR3 DNA reads TGTGCCAGCAGCACGCCCTGGGGGAGGGCGAGCACAGATACGCAGTATTTT. Its protein is CASSTPWGRASTDTQYF. The chain carries TRBV7-9 and TRBJ2-3; the match to TRBD2 covers 7 bases. CDR1 is SEHNR and CDR2 is FQNEAQ in the germline V gene (reference sequence). The CDR3 totals 17 residues. Trimming removed 5 bases from V and 0 bases from J; junction bases left unmatched: 11.